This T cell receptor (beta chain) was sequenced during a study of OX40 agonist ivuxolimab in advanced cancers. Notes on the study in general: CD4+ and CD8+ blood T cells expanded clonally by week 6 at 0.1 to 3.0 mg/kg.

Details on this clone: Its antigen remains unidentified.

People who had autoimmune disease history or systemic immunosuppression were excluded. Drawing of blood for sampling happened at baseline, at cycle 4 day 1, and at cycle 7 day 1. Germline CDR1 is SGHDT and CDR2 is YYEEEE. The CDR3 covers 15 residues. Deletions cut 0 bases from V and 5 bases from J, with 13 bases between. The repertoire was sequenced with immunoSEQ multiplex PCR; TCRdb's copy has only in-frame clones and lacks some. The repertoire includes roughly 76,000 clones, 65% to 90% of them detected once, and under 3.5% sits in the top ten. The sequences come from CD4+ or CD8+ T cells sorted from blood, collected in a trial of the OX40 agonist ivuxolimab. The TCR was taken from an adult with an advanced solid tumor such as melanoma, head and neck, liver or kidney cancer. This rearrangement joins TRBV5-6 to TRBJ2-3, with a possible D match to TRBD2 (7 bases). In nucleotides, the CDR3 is TGTGCCAGCAGCTTGGCCCGGGGGGCTGGAGATACGCAGTATTTT. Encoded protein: CASSLARGAGDTQYF.